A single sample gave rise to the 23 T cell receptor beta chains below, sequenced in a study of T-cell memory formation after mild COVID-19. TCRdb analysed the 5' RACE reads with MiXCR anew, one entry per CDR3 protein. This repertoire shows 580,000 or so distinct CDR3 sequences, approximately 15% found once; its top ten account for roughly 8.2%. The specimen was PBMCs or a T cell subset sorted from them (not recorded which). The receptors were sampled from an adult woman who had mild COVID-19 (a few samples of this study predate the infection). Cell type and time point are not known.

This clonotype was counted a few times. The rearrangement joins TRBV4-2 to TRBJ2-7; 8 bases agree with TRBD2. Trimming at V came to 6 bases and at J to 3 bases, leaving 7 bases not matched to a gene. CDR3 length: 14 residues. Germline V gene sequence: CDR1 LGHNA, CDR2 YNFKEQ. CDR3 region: CASRLAVYGYEQYF. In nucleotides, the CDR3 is TGTGCCAGCAGACTAGCGGTATATGGCTACGAGCAGTACTTC.

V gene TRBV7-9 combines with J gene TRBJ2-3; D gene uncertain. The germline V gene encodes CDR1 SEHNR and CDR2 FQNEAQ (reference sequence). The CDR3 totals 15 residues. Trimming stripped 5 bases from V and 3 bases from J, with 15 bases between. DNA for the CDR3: TGTGCCAGCAGCCAAGTGCTCGGAAGAACAGATACGCAGTATTTT. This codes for CASSQVLGRTDTQYF.

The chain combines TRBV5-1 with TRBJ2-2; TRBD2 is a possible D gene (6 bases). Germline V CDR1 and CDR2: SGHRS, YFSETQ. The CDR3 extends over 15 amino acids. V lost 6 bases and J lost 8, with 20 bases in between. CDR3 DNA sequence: TGCGCCAGCAAGGCTAGCGCTCCCTCTGGGGGGGAGCTGTTTTTT. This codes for CASKASAPSGGELFF.

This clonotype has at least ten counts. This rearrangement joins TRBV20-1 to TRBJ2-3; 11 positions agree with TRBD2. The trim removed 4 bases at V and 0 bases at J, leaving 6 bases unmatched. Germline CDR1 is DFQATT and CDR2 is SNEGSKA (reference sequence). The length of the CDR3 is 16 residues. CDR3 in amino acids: CSATTRTSGSTDTQYF. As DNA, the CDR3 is TGCAGTGCTACTACCCGGACTAGCGGGAGCACAGATACGCAGTATTTT.

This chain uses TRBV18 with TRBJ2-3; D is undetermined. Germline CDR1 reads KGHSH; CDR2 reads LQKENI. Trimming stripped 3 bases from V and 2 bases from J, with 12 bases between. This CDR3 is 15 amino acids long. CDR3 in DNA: TGTGCCAGCTCACCCAGTACAGCAGTCACAGATACGCAGTATTTT. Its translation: CASSPSTAVTDTQYF.

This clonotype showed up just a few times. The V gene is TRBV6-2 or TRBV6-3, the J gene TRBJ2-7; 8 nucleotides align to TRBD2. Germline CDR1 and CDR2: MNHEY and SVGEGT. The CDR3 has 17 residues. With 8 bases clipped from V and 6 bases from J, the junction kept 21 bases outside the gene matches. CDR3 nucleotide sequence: TGTGCCAGCGGTCACTTCCGACGGGAGGGCCTTGTGTTCGAGCAGTACTTC. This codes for CASGHFRREGLVFEQYF.

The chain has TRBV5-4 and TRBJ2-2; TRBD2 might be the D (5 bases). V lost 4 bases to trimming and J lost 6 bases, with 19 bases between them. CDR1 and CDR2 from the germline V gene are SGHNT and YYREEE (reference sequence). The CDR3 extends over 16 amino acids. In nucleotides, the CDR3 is TGTGCCAGCAGCCCTCGGGAAGTACGAAACGCCGGGGAGCTGTTTTTT. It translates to CASSPREVRNAGELFF.

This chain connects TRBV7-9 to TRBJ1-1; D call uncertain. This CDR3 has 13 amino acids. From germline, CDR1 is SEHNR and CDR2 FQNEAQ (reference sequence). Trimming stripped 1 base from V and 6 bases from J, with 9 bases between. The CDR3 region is CASSLDSSAEAFF. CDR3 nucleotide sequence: TGTGCCAGCAGCTTAGATTCATCAGCTGAAGCTTTCTTT.

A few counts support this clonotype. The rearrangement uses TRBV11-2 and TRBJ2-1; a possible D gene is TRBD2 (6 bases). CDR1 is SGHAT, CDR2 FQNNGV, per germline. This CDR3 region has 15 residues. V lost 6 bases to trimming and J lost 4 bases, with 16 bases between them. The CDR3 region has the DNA TGTGCCAGCAGTTACTTTGGGGGGACTTACAATGAGCAGTTCTTC. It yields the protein CASSYFGGTYNEQFF. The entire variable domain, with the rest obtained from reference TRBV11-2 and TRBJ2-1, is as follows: EAGVAQSPRYKIIEKRQSVAFWCNPISGHATLYWYQQILGQGPKLLIQFQNNGVVDDSQLPKDRFSAERLKGVDSTLKIQPAKLEDSAVYLCASSYFGGTYNEQFFGPGTRLTVL.

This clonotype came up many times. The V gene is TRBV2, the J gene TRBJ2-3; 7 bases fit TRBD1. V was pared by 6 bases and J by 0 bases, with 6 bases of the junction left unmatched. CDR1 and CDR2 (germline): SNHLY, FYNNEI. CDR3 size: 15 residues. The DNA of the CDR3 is TGTGCCAGCAGCGCCGGGACAGCTAGCACAGATACGCAGTATTTT. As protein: CASSAGTASTDTQYF.

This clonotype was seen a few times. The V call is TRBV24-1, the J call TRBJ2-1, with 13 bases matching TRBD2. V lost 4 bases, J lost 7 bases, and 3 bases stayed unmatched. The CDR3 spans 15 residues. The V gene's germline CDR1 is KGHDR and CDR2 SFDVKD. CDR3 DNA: TGTGCCACCAGTGAAGTGACTAGCGGGAGGAATGAGCAGTTCTTC. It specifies CATSEVTSGRNEQFF.

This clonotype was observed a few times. The CDR3 protein is CASSFLISEGSNVLTF. In DNA, the CDR3 is TGTGCCAGCAGTTTCCTGATAAGTGAGGGTTCCAACGTCCTGACTTTC. V usage is TRBV28 and J usage is TRBJ2-6, with D possibly TRBD2 on 5 matching bases. The CDR3 has 16 residues. Trimming removed 3 bases from V and 8 bases from J, with 17 bases in between. The germline V gene encodes CDR1 MDHEN and CDR2 SYDVKM.

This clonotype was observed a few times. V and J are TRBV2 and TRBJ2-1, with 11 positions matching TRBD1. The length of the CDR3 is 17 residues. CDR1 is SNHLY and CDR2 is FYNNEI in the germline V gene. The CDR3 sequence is CVTLVDRGPPSYNEQFF. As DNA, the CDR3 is TGTGTCACCCTCGTGGACAGGGGGCCGCCATCCTACAATGAGCAGTTCTTC. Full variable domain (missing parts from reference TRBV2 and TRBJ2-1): EPEVTQTPSHQVTQMGQEVILRCVPISNHLYFYWYRQILGQKVEFLVSFYNNEISEKSEIFDDQFSVERPDGSNFTLKIRSTKLEDSAMYFCVTLVDRGPPSYNEQFFGPGTRLTVL.

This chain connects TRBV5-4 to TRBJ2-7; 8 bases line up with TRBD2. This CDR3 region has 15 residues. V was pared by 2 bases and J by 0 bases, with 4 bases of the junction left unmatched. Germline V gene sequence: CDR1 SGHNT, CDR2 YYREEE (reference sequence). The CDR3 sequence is CASSLLTSGSYEQYF. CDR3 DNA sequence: TGTGCCAGCAGCTTACTCACTAGCGGCTCCTACGAGCAGTACTTC. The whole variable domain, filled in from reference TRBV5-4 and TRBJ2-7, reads ETGVTQSPTHLIKTRGQQVTLRCSSQSGHNTVSWYQQALGQGPQFIFQYYREEENGRGNFPPRFSGLQFPNYSSELNVNALELDDSALYLCASSLLTSGSYEQYFGPGTRLTVT.

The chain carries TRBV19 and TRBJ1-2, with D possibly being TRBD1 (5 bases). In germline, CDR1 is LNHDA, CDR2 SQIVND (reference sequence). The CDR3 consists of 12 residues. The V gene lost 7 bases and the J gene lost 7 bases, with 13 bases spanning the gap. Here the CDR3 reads CASTPGHLGYTF. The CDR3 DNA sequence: TGTGCCAGTACCCCAGGGCACCTTGGCTACACCTTC.

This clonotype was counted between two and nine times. The DNA of the CDR3 is TGTGCCAGCAGCCGGACAGGGACTCAGCCCCAGCATTTT. It is translated as CASSRTGTQPQHF. The chain employs TRBV3-1 and TRBJ1-5; 8 nucleotides align to TRBD1. The V and J ends lost 4 bases and 6 bases, in that order; junction bases with no gene match: 2. The CDR3 spans 13 residues. Germline V lookup: CDR1 LGHDT, CDR2 YNNKEL (reference sequence).

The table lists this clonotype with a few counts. CDR3 nucleotides: TGTGCCAGCAGCCAATATAATCAGCCCCAGCATTTT. Translating gives CASSQYNQPQHF. The rearrangement uses TRBV14 and TRBJ1-5; D gene unclear. The V end lost 2 bases, the J end lost 4 bases, and 3 bases lay between the germline ends. The CDR3 has 12 amino acids. Germline loops: CDR1 SGHDN, CDR2 FVKESK.

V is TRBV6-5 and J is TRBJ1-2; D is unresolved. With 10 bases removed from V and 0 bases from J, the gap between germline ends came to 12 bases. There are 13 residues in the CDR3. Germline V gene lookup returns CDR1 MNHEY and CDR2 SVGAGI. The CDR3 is CATKEGSNYGYTF. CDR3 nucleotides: TGTGCCACCAAAGAGGGTTCTAACTATGGCTACACCTTC.

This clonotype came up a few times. CDR3 in DNA: TGTGCCTGGAGTGTACTGGGCGGGGAGCTGTTTTTT. It yields the protein CAWSVLGGELFF. V is TRBV30 and J is TRBJ2-2; no definite D call. Germline assignment: CDR1 GTSNPN and CDR2 SVGIG (reference sequence). The V gene lost 0 bases and the J gene lost 7 bases, with 6 bases spanning the gap. The CDR3 has 12 amino acids.

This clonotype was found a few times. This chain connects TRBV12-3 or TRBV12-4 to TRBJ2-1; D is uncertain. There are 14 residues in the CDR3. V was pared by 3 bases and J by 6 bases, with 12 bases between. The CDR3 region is CASSFSKVLNEQFF. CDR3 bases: TGTGCCAGCAGTTTTTCGAAGGTTCTCAATGAGCAGTTCTTC.

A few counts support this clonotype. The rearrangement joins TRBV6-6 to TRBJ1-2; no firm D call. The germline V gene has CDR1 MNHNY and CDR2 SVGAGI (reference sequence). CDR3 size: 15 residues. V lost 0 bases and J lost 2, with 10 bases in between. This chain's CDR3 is CASSYSSGTNYGYTF. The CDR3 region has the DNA TGTGCCAGCAGTTACTCGTCGGGTACCAACTATGGCTACACCTTC.

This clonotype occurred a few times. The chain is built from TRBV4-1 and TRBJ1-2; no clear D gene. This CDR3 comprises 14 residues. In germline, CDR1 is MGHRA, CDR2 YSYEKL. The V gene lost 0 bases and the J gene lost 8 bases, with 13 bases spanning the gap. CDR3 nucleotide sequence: TGCGCCAGCAGCCAAGATGGAGGGAAAAAAGGCTACACCTTC. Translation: CASSQDGGKKGYTF.

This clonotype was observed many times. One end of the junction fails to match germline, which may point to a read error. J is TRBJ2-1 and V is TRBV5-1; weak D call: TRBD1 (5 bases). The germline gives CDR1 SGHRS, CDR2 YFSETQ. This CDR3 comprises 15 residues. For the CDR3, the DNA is TGCGCCAGCACCTTGACAGCTAGCTCCTACAATGAGCAGTTCTTC. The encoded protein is CASTLTASSYNEQFF.